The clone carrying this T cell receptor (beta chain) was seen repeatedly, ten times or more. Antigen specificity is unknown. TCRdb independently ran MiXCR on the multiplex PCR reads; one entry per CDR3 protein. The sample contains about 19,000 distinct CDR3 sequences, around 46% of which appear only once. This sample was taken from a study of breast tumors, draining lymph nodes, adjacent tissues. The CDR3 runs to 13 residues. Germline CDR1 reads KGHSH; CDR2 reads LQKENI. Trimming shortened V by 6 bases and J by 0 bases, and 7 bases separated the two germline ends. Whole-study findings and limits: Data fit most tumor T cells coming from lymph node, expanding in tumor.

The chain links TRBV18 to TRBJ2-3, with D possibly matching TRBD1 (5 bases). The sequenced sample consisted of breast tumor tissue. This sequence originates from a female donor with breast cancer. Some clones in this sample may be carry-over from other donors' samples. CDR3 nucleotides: TGTGCCAGCTCCCGACAGAGCACAGATACGCAGTATTTT. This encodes CASSRQSTDTQYF. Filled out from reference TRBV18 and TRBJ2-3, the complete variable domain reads NAGVMQNPRHLVRRRGQEARLRCSPMKGHSHVYWYRQLPEEGLKFMVYLQKENIIDESGMPKERFSAEFPKEGPSILRIQQVVRGDSAAYFCASSRQSTDTQYFGPGTRLTVL.